The next 20 T cell receptor beta chains were all read from a single sample in a study of blood T cell repertoires in COVID-19. Using immunoSEQ multiplex PCR, the repertoire was profiled, and TCRdb retains in-frame clones only, with some absent. Among around 160,000 clones listed, roughly nine tenths were seen once. The sequenced sample was peripheral blood. Receptor source: a man aged 18 to 30 with acute or convalescent COVID-19.

CDR3 coding DNA: TGTGCCAGCAGCATTTTAGCGGGGGGGTACGATGAGCAGTTCTTC. It specifies CASSILAGGYDEQFF. The chain employs TRBV11-1 and TRBJ2-1; 11 positions agree with TRBD2. With 5 bases clipped from V and 8 bases from J, the junction kept 8 bases outside the gene matches. Per the germline V gene, CDR1 is SGHAT and CDR2 is FQDESV (reference sequence). The CDR3 length is 15 residues.

The V gene is TRBV5-1, the J gene TRBJ1-5; D is perhaps TRBD1 (5 bases). Trimming stripped 0 bases from V and 0 bases from J, with 13 bases between. The CDR3 contains 17 residues. Germline values: CDR1 SGHRS, CDR2 YFSETQ. The CDR3, as DNA: TGCGCCAGCAGCTTGGGAACAGGACCAAATAGCAATCAGCCCCAGCATTTT. Translation gives CASSLGTGPNSNQPQHF.

This clone was detected only once. The rearrangement joins TRBV19 to TRBJ2-5; 7 nucleotides line up with TRBD2. The CDR3 has 14 amino acids. V gave up 4 bases and J gave up 4 bases; unmatched junction bases: 6. The germline CDR1 and CDR2 sequences are LNHDA and SQIVND (reference sequence). The chain's CDR3 is CASSKRTSTETQYF. DNA for the CDR3: TGTGCCAGTAGTAAAAGGACTAGTACAGAGACCCAGTACTTC.

This chain joins TRBV19 and TRBJ2-5; tentative D call: TRBD2 (5 bases). The V and J ends lost 7 bases and 3 bases respectively, with 12 bases between them. The length of the CDR3 is 13 residues. The germline gives CDR1 LNHDA, CDR2 SQIVND (reference sequence). The CDR3 region is CASKMDGEETQYF. DNA of the CDR3: TGTGCCAGTAAAATGGACGGGGAAGAGACCCAGTACTTC.

The chain has TRBV7-9 and TRBJ1-5; 7 bases map to TRBD1. Per the germline V gene, CDR1 is SEHNR and CDR2 is FQNEAQ (reference sequence). J gave up 7 bases and V 1 base, and 7 bases lay outside the gene matches. This CDR3 is 15 amino acids long. CDR3 protein: CASSLGQGVWQPQHF. The CDR3 coding sequence is TGTGCCAGCAGCTTAGGACAGGGAGTTTGGCAGCCCCAGCATTTT.

CDR3 loop: CASSYSEGSYEQYV. DNA for the CDR3: TGTGCCAGCAGTTACTCGGAGGGGAGCTACGAGCAGTACGTC. The rearrangement joins TRBV6-5 to TRBJ2-7, with D possibly TRBD2 on 6 matching bases. This CDR3 is 14 amino acids long. V lost 0 bases to trimming and J lost 3 bases, with 9 bases between them. Germline V gene lookup returns CDR1 MNHEY and CDR2 SVGAGI.

This clone appeared once. The chain employs TRBV5-1 and TRBJ2-5, with D possibly being TRBD1 (6 bases). The germline V gene has CDR1 SGHRS and CDR2 YFSETQ. CDR3 size: 15 residues. V lost 0 bases, J lost 6 bases, and 15 bases lay in between. The CDR3 sequence: CASSLGQSGAKTQYF. The CDR3 nucleotides read TGCGCCAGCAGCTTGGGTCAGTCAGGGGCAAAGACCCAGTACTTC. Full variable domain (outside the CDR3, taken from reference TRBV5-1 and TRBJ2-5): KAGVTQTPRYLIKTRGQQVTLSCSPISGHRSVSWYQQTPGQGLQFLFEYFSETQRNKGNFPGRFSGRQFSNSRSEMNVSTLELGDSALYLCASSLGQSGAKTQYFGPGTRLLVL.

In DNA form, the CDR3 reads TGCGCCAGCAGGAGTAGCGGGGGGACATACAATGAGCAGTTCTTC. It translates to CASRSSGGTYNEQFF. The J gene is TRBJ2-1, the V gene TRBV5-1; 10 positions agree with TRBD2. The V segment lost 5 bases and the J segment 4 bases; nucleotides outside the gene matches: 6. Germline CDR1 and CDR2: SGHRS and YFSETQ. This CDR3 has 15 amino acids.

The rearrangement uses TRBV28 and TRBJ2-2; TRBD2 matches 9 bases. V shed 2 bases, J shed 5 bases, and the junction held 0 bases outside the gene matches. The germline gives CDR1 MDHEN, CDR2 SYDVKM. This CDR3 region has 14 residues. CDR3 in amino acids: CASSLAGGTGELFF. The CDR3 DNA follows: TGTGCCAGCAGTTTAGCGGGGGGGACCGGGGAGCTGTTTTTT.

The V call is TRBV9, the J call TRBJ2-1, with 9 nucleotides matching TRBD1. The germline CDR1 and CDR2 sequences are SGDLS and YYNGEE. V was clipped by 4 bases and J by 4 bases; unmatched bases: 15. CDR3 length: 18 residues. The CDR3 is CASSLQVTGQGRYNEQFF. CDR3 nucleotide sequence: TGTGCCAGCAGCCTCCAGGTGACGGGACAGGGCCGGTACAATGAGCAGTTCTTC.

This clone has a single count. This chain connects TRBV3-1 (or the pseudogene TRBV3-2) to TRBJ2-3, with D perhaps matching TRBD2 (5 bases). CDR3 size: 13 residues. Trimming left V 2 bases short and J 2 bases short, with 5 bases between. Germline loops: CDR1 LGHDT, CDR2 YNNKEL (reference sequence). The CDR3 sequence is CASSQLATDTQYF. The CDR3 DNA reads TGTGCCAGCAGCCAACTAGCCACAGATACGCAGTATTTT.

The V and J genes are TRBV15 and TRBJ2-5; D might be TRBD2 (7 bases). The CDR3 runs 15 residues. V dropped 7 bases and J dropped 5 bases, with 20 bases sitting between them. Germline V gives CDR1 LNHNV, CDR2 YYDKDF (reference sequence). CDR3 coding DNA: TGTGCCACCACCGAAGAAGGGGGGGCCCAGGAGACCCAGTACTTC. It codes for CATTEEGGAQETQYF.

CDR3 sequence (DNA): TGTGCCAGCAGCACGCGGACAGGGTTAGGTGACTATGGCTACACCTTC. Translated, it gives CASSTRTGLGDYGYTF. This rearrangement joins TRBV9 to TRBJ1-2; 8 nucleotides match TRBD1. Germline CDR1 reads SGDLS; CDR2 reads YYNGEE. The CDR3 sequence is 16 residues long. Trimming removed 4 bases from V and 3 bases from J; junction bases left unmatched: 11.

The V call is TRBV6-4, the J call TRBJ2-2; TRBD1 aligns across 7 bases. Per the germline V gene, CDR1 is MRHNA and CDR2 is SNTAGT. Losses at the gene ends were 6 bases for V and 2 bases for J; bases not matched to a gene: 3. This CDR3 region has 14 residues. The CDR3 spells CASRNRGNTGELFF. In DNA, the CDR3 is TGTGCCAGCAGAAACAGGGGAAACACCGGGGAGCTGTTTTTT.

The V gene is TRBV5-1, the J gene TRBJ2-1, with 7 bases that match TRBD1. This CDR3 is 14 amino acids long. CDR1 and CDR2 from the germline V gene are SGHRS and YFSETQ. Losses at the gene ends were 7 bases for V and 4 bases for J; bases not matched to a gene: 8. The CDR3 protein is CASARDSGYNEQFF. CDR3 sequence (DNA): TGCGCCAGCGCCCGGGACAGCGGATACAATGAGCAGTTCTTC.

A word on this clone: Other DNA sequences in this specimen translate into the identical CDR3. J is TRBJ1-6 and V is TRBV30; maybe TRBD1 (5 bases). The germline gives CDR1 GTSNPN, CDR2 SVGIG (reference sequence). The CDR3 loop spans 13 amino acids. The V and J ends lost 0 bases and 7 bases respectively, with 7 bases between them. CDR3 coding DNA: TGTGCCTGGAGTGTCGACAGCAATTCACCCCTCCACTTT. This codes for CAWSVDSNSPLHF.

V usage is TRBV27 and J usage is TRBJ2-5; perhaps TRBD1 as D (6 bases). The CDR3 has 15 residues. V lost 6 bases to trimming and J lost 3 bases, with 17 bases between them. Germline CDR1 reads MNHEY; CDR2 reads SMNVEV (reference sequence). The CDR3 loop reads CASRDRWDTKETQYF. The CDR3 DNA reads TGTGCCAGCAGGGACCGTTGGGACACCAAAGAGACCCAGTACTTC.

The chain employs TRBV4-2 and TRBJ2-2; 12 bases are shared with TRBD1. The length of the CDR3 is 17 residues. CDR1 is LGHNA and CDR2 is YNFKEQ in the germline V gene. The V gene end was trimmed by 3 bases and the J gene end by 5 bases; junction bases not matched to a gene: 7. Written as DNA, the CDR3 is TGTGCCAGCAGCCAGGGGGGACAGGGGGCGATAACCGGGGAGCTGTTTTTT. Translation: CASSQGGQGAITGELFF.

This clone was picked up one time. The chain couples TRBV6-1 to TRBJ1-2, with a weak D call TRBD1 (5 bases). CDR1 and CDR2 from the germline V gene are MNHNS and SASEGT. The V gene lost 0 bases and the J gene lost 4 bases, with 9 bases spanning the gap. This CDR3 region has 14 residues. CDR3 DNA: TGTGCCAGCAGTGAAGCTGCGGGACCCTATGGCTACACCTTC. Amino acid sequence: CASSEAAGPYGYTF.

The rearrangement joins TRBV4-1 to TRBJ1-4; D is possibly TRBD1 (6 bases). Germline V gene lookup returns CDR1 MGHRA and CDR2 YSYEKL. The CDR3 is made up of 15 amino acids. V lost 0 bases and J lost 7, with 12 bases in between. The CDR3 region is CASSQERGSVEKLFF. In DNA form, the CDR3 reads TGCGCCAGCAGCCAAGAAAGGGGGAGTGTTGAAAAACTGTTTTTT.